A single sample is the source of the 30 T cell receptor beta chains below, sequenced in a study of cytomegalovirus exposure and HLA in healthy donors. It was with 60 Vbeta and 13 Jbeta primers that the PCR ran. Some clones are missing from TCRdb's copy, which holds only in-frame ones; the method was immunoSEQ multiplex PCR. The listing records around 58,000 clones. Sequenced material: PBMCs. The origin of the receptors is a man between 50 and 59 years old in good health and CMV-seropositive.

V gene TRBV5-4 combines with J gene TRBJ1-3, with 9 bases matching TRBD1. CDR3 size: 14 residues. Germline CDR1 and CDR2: SGHNT and YYREEE (reference sequence). Germline trimming cut 3 bases from V and 8 bases from J; bases unmatched to any gene: 6. In DNA form, the CDR3 reads TGTGCCAGCAGCTCCGGACAGGGGACCGACACCATATATTTT. Translated: CASSSGQGTDTIYF.

The chain has TRBV6-1 and TRBJ2-4; D is perhaps TRBD2 (5 bases). CDR3 length: 15 amino acids. V lost 11 bases, J lost 6 bases, and 23 bases lay in between. Germline CDR1 and CDR2: MNHNS and SASEGT. In DNA form, the CDR3 reads TGTGCCCTCCAGCGAAAGGTCGGACTTAGAAACATTCAGTACTTC. This gives the protein CALQRKVGLRNIQYF.

The chain recombines TRBV19 with TRBJ2-5; no reliable D call. CDR1 is LNHDA, CDR2 SQIVND, per germline (reference sequence). The CDR3 runs to 14 residues. Trimming left V 1 base short and J 1 base short, with 7 bases between. The chain's CDR3 is CASSIGGVQETQYF. CDR3 coding DNA: TGTGCCAGTAGTATAGGAGGAGTCCAAGAGACCCAGTACTTC.

V gene TRBV7-2 combines with J gene TRBJ1-2; 12 nucleotides line up with TRBD1. V lost 5 bases, J lost 7 bases, and 8 bases stayed unmatched. CDR1 and CDR2 (germline): SGHTA, FQGNSA. The CDR3 covers 15 residues. CDR3 in amino acids: CASSRPGTGGGGYTF. DNA of the CDR3: TGTGCCAGCAGCCGACCCGGGACAGGGGGCGGTGGCTACACCTTC.

The chain joins TRBV19 to TRBJ2-7; 10 bases are shared with TRBD1. Per germline, CDR1 LNHDA and CDR2 SQIVND (reference sequence). The CDR3 runs 14 residues. V gave up 8 bases and J gave up 1 base; unmatched junction bases: 5. The CDR3 coding sequence is TGTGCCAGTCGCGGGACAGGGGAATCCTACGAGCAGTACTTC. Amino acid sequence: CASRGTGESYEQYF.

The chain combines TRBV18 with TRBJ2-1, with 15 bases that match TRBD2. CDR1 is KGHSH, CDR2 LQKENI, per germline. V lost 4 bases to trimming and J lost 9 bases; unmatched junction nucleotides: 16. The CDR3 sequence is 19 residues long. The CDR3 sequence: CASSHSGTSGGPFPSEQFF. CDR3 in DNA: TGTGCCAGCTCACATTCAGGGACTAGCGGGGGGCCATTTCCGTCTGAGCAGTTCTTC.

The chain recombines TRBV7-6 with TRBJ2-1; TRBD2 aligns across 10 bases. J lost 8 bases, V lost 1 base, and 2 bases had no gene match. Per germline, CDR1 SGHVS and CDR2 FNYEAQ. The CDR3 totals 14 residues. The CDR3 DNA follows: TGTGCCAGCAGCTTAGGGACTAGCGGCGATGAGCAGTTCTTC. Translation: CASSLGTSGDEQFF.

This chain joins TRBV19 and TRBJ2-7; 9 nucleotides align to TRBD2. With V trimmed by 10 bases and J by 4 bases, 8 bases remained unmatched. This CDR3 is built from 13 residues. Germline V gives CDR1 LNHDA, CDR2 SQIVND (reference sequence). This chain's CDR3 is CATGGLAGYEQYF. The DNA of the CDR3 is TGTGCCACCGGGGGACTAGCTGGTTACGAGCAGTACTTC.

The chain couples TRBV28 to TRBJ1-1; maybe TRBD1 (6 bases). Deletions cut 5 bases from V and 4 bases from J, with 11 bases between. This CDR3 has 13 residues. From germline, CDR1 is MDHEN and CDR2 SYDVKM. CDR3 sequence (DNA): TGTGCCAGCAGTACAGGGATCGGCACTGAAGCTTTCTTT. Its translation: CASSTGIGTEAFF.

V and J are TRBV5-1 and TRBJ2-3; 16 bases fit TRBD2. The CDR3 runs 18 residues. Trimming at V came to 3 bases and at J to 3 bases, leaving 7 bases not matched to a gene. The V gene's germline CDR1 is SGHRS and CDR2 YFSETQ. The CDR3 reads CASSWGTSGGAVTDTQYF. For the CDR3, the DNA is TGCGCCAGCAGCTGGGGGACTAGCGGGGGGGCCGTAACAGATACGCAGTATTTT.

The rearrangement uses TRBV10-3 and TRBJ2-7; 8 bases are shared with TRBD1. CDR3 length: 14 amino acids. V trimming: 6 bases; J trimming: 0 bases; junction bases outside the gene matches: 4. Germline CDR1 and CDR2: ENHRY and SYGVKD. The CDR3 sequence: CAIRRQGTSYEQYF. CDR3 bases: TGTGCCATCAGAAGACAGGGGACCTCCTACGAGCAGTACTTC.

The chain is built from TRBV5-1 and TRBJ1-2; 7 bases are shared with TRBD1. The V segment lost 4 bases and the J segment 7 bases; nucleotides outside the gene matches: 4. Per germline, CDR1 SGHRS and CDR2 YFSETQ. The CDR3 contains 12 residues. The CDR3 loop reads CASSPDRAGYTF. CDR3 nucleotides: TGCGCCAGCAGCCCCGACAGGGCTGGCTACACCTTC.

The chain combines TRBV7-2 with TRBJ2-7; tentative D call: TRBD1 (6 bases). Germline CDR1 and CDR2: SGHTA and FQGNSA. This CDR3 is 11 amino acids long. The V gene lost 5 bases and the J gene lost 9 bases, with 11 bases spanning the gap. This chain's CDR3 is CASSLQGPQYF. CDR3 nucleotides: TGTGCCAGCAGCCTCCAGGGGCCGCAGTACTTC.

The V call is TRBV15, the J call TRBJ1-2; 7 nucleotides match TRBD1. This CDR3 has 16 residues. Germline-derived CDR1 and CDR2 are LNHNV and YYDKDF (reference sequence). Trimming took 1 base from V and 3 from J; bases not matched to a gene: 8. The CDR3 region is CATSRAPPQGDYGYTF. CDR3 DNA sequence: TGTGCCACCAGCAGAGCCCCACCCCAGGGGGACTATGGCTACACCTTC. Looking up the rest from reference TRBV15 and TRBJ1-2 gives the full variable domain: DAMVIQNPRYQVTQFGKPVTLSCSQTLNHNVMYWYQQKSSQAPKLLFHYYDKDFNNEADTPDNFQSRRPNTSFCFLDIRSPGLGDTAMYLCATSRAPPQGDYGYTFGSGTRLTVV.

V and J are TRBV27 and TRBJ2-3; maybe TRBD2 (6 bases). The length of the CDR3 is 17 residues. Germline V CDR1 and CDR2: MNHEY, SMNVEV (reference sequence). V lost 6 bases and J 0 bases, leaving 19 bases between the germline ends. The chain's CDR3 is CASRSGFLASSTDTQYF. In nucleotides, the CDR3 is TGTGCCAGCAGAAGCGGGTTCCTTGCCTCTAGCACAGATACGCAGTATTTT.

The chain has TRBV5-1 and TRBJ2-5, with 13 bases matching TRBD2. Germline assignment: CDR1 SGHRS and CDR2 YFSETQ. The ends lost 4 bases at V and 4 bases at J; junction bases unmatched: 4. There are 15 residues in the CDR3. The CDR3 reads CASSPGLAGRETQYF. CDR3 sequence (DNA): TGCGCCAGCAGCCCGGGACTAGCGGGAAGAGAGACCCAGTACTTC.

The rearrangement uses TRBV28 and TRBJ1-4, with a possible D match to TRBD1 (5 bases). Germline CDR1 is MDHEN and CDR2 is SYDVKM. The length of the CDR3 is 15 residues. With 3 bases removed from V and 0 bases from J, the gap between germline ends came to 8 bases. CDR3 nucleotides: TGTGCCAGCAGTTTCGACAGTTCAACTAATGAAAAACTGTTTTTT. This encodes CASSFDSSTNEKLFF. The full variable domain, in which reference TRBV28 and TRBJ1-4 provide the parts outside the CDR3, is DVKVTQSSRYLVKRTGEKVFLECVQDMDHENMFWYRQDPGLGLRLIYFSYDVKMKEKGDIPEGYSVSREKKERFSLILESASTNQTSMYLCASSFDSSTNEKLFFGSGTQLSVL.

The V gene is TRBV5-1, the J gene TRBJ2-7; D perhaps matches TRBD1 (7 bases). Germline V gene sequence: CDR1 SGHRS, CDR2 YFSETQ. Trimming took 5 bases from V and 3 from J, leaving 21 bases between them. The CDR3 extends over 16 amino acids. The DNA for the CDR3 is TGCGCCAGCAGGCCCCAATACGCGGGACAGAACTACGAGCAGTACTTC. This encodes CASRPQYAGQNYEQYF.

The V and J genes are TRBV14 and TRBJ1-1; a possible D gene is TRBD1 (5 bases). CDR1 is SGHDN and CDR2 is FVKESK in the germline V gene. The CDR3 loop spans 14 amino acids. Trimming cost V 0 bases and J 6 bases, with 11 bases left between them. CDR3 residues: CASSQDIGVAEAFF. CDR3 sequence (DNA): TGTGCCAGCAGCCAAGATATAGGGGTAGCTGAAGCTTTCTTT.

The V and J genes are TRBV9 and TRBJ1-2, with D possibly matching TRBD1 (5 bases). V lost 4 bases, J lost 8 bases, and 21 bases lay in between. In germline, CDR1 is SGDLS, CDR2 YYNGEE. This CDR3 is built from 15 residues. The CDR3, as DNA: TGTGCCAGCAGCCCAGAGGACAAACCCAGAAGGGGCTACACCTTC. It is translated as CASSPEDKPRRGYTF.

This chain joins TRBV7-8 and TRBJ2-1; TRBD1 matches at 7 bases. With V trimmed by 5 bases and J by 5 bases, 6 bases remained unmatched. CDR3 length: 14 amino acids. From germline, CDR1 is SGHVS and CDR2 FQNEAQ. The CDR3 spells CASSLRDRNNEQFF. CDR3 bases: TGTGCCAGCAGCCTCCGGGACAGAAACAATGAGCAGTTCTTC.

The chain carries TRBV7-2 and TRBJ2-3; 9 nucleotides line up with TRBD2. CDR3 length equals 19 residues. Losses at the gene ends were 4 bases for V and 0 bases for J; bases not matched to a gene: 14. Germline V gene sequence: CDR1 SGHTA, CDR2 FQGNSA. This CDR3 is CASSSTRLAGKSSTDTQYF. For the CDR3, the DNA is TGTGCCAGCAGCTCAACCCGCCTAGCGGGAAAGTCTAGCACAGATACGCAGTATTTT.

This sequence joins TRBV5-1 and TRBJ2-3; TRBD1 might be the D (5 bases). Germline CDR1 SGHRS, CDR2 YFSETQ. This CDR3 contains 14 residues. The germline V and J ends were trimmed by 1 base and 2 bases, with 8 bases remaining between them. CDR3 nucleotides: TGCGCCAGCAGCTTGCGACAGCACACAGATACGCAGTATTTT. This gives the protein CASSLRQHTDTQYF.

This chain connects TRBV7-9 to TRBJ2-1, with 8 positions matching TRBD2. J gave up 1 base and V 9 bases, and 14 bases lay outside the gene matches. There are 17 residues in the CDR3. Germline CDR1 is SEHNR and CDR2 is FQNEAQ (reference sequence). CDR3 sequence: CASKGLAGQGSYNEQFF. The CDR3 DNA reads as TGTGCCAGTAAAGGGCTAGCGGGTCAGGGTTCCTACAATGAGCAGTTCTTC.

This sequence joins TRBV5-4 and TRBJ2-7, with D perhaps TRBD2 (6 bases). V gave up 2 bases and J gave up 7 bases, with 10 bases separating them. Germline V gene data show CDR1 as SGHNT and CDR2 as YYREEE (reference sequence). This CDR3 comprises 12 residues. The CDR3 spells CASSFWGEEQYF. CDR3 nucleotides: TGTGCCAGCAGCTTTTGGGGGGAAGAGCAGTACTTC.

The chain links TRBV7-3 to TRBJ2-3; D possibly corresponds to TRBD2 (6 bases). The CDR3 contains 16 residues. Looked up from germline, CDR1 is SGHTA and CDR2 is FQGTGA. Trimming removed 6 bases at V and 4 bases at J, with 20 bases between. DNA of the CDR3: TGTGCCAGCAGTCAGGCTGGGCGGGGTCGGGCAGATACGCAGTATTTT. It is translated as CASSQAGRGRADTQYF.

The genes are TRBV4-3 and TRBJ2-3, with TRBD2 matching over 7 bases. Germline CDR1 and CDR2: LGHNA and YSLEER. The CDR3 extends over 13 amino acids. Unmatched junction bases numbered 1, after V lost 1 base and J lost 6 bases. CDR3 sequence: CASSQAAGDTQYF. The DNA for the CDR3 is TGCGCCAGCAGCCAAGCAGCGGGGGATACGCAGTATTTT.

The rearrangement links TRBV27 to TRBJ1-2; possible D gene TRBD1, 5 bases. Germline CDR1 reads MNHEY; CDR2 reads SMNVEV (reference sequence). The CDR3 consists of 13 residues. The ends were cut back, 6 bases at V and 6 bases at J, with 14 bases in the middle. DNA for the CDR3: TGTGCCAGCAGGTCAACAGGTACCCATGGCTACACCTTC. Translation gives CASRSTGTHGYTF.

This chain connects TRBV10-3 to TRBJ2-1; D is undetermined. The CDR3 contains 15 residues. The germline gives CDR1 ENHRY, CDR2 SYGVKD. Trimming removed 3 bases from V and 9 bases from J, with 18 bases in between. The CDR3 bases are TGTGCCATCAGTGACCCGGAGAACGGAACGTTTGAGCAGTTCTTC. Translating gives CAISDPENGTFEQFF.

The CDR3 here is CASSLGTGSYNEQFF. Here the CDR3 DNA reads TGTGCCAGCAGCTTAGGGACAGGGTCCTACAATGAGCAGTTCTTC. V gene TRBV7-2 combines with J gene TRBJ2-1; 8 nucleotides align to TRBD1. V was clipped by 1 base and J by 1 base; unmatched bases: 0. The CDR3 is 15 amino acids. Germline V CDR1 and CDR2: SGHTA, FQGNSA.